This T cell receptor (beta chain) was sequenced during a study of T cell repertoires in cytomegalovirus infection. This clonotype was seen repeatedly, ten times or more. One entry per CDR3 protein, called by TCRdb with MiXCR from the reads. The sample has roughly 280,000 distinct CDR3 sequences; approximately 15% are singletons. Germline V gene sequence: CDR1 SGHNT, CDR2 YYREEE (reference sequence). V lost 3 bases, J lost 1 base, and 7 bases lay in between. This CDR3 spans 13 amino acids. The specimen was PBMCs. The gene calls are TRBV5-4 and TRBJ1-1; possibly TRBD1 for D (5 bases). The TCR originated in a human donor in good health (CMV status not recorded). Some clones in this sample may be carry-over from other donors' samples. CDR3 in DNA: TGTGCCAGCAGCTGGGACGGGAACACTGAAGCTTTCTTT. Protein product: CASSWDGNTEAFF.